This T cell receptor beta chain was obtained from a study of cytomegalovirus exposure and HLA in healthy donors. The study, taken as a whole, reports: The study put 150 to 200 TCR beta chains on its list as cytomegalovirus-associated. As was reported, the classifier diagnosed cytomegalovirus status with high specificity and sensitivity.

The CDR3 totals 13 residues. The V and J ends lost 7 bases and 0 bases respectively, with 12 bases between them. CDR1 and CDR2 (germline): SQVTM, ANQGSEA. Of note for this clone: Its antigen is currently unknown.

Sequencing used immunoSEQ multiplex PCR; TCRdb keeps in-frame clones, though not all of them. This repertoire shows a few hundred thousand clones, 80% to 90% found once; its top ten account for about 1%. This clonotype was sampled from a young woman in good health and CMV-seronegative. This chain connects TRBV29-1 to TRBJ1-2; D not resolved. What was sequenced was PBMCs. The CDR3 DNA follows: TGCAGCGCCCTGCGAGGTTCTAACTATGGCTACACCTTC. The encoded protein is CSALRGSNYGYTF.